Listed below are T cell receptor beta chains from one sample, sequenced in a study of blood T cells in healthy people across ages. TCRdb processed the 5' RACE reads anew with MiXCR; each CDR3 protein has one entry. The repertoire includes around 900,000 distinct CDR3 sequences, roughly 51% of them detected once, and 20% to 25% sits in the top ten. Sequenced material: blood. These receptors came from a woman aged 55-69 years in good health. The CDR3 runs from the conserved cysteine through the conserved F or W.

v_gene: TRBV20-1
CDR3aa: CSASPPGLKGETQYF

v_gene: TRBV10-3
CDR3aa: CAISEGNSNQPQHF

v_gene: TRBV5-6
CDR3aa: CASRPGLLVGNTQYF

v_gene: TRBV10-2
CDR3aa: CASGGQIVPYEQYF

v_gene: TRBV4-2
CDR3aa: CASSQDPRYPWADTQYF

v_gene: TRBV20-1
CDR3aa: CSASRHPLTPSQINEQYF

v_gene: TRBV3-1
CDR3aa: CASSQELAGVYNEQFF

v_gene: TRBV28
CDR3aa: CASSLGGQGERPQHF

v_gene: TRBV12-3/TRBV12-4
CDR3aa: CASRARAGADMQYF

v_gene: TRBV6-5
CDR3aa: CASSYNRGVGADTQYF